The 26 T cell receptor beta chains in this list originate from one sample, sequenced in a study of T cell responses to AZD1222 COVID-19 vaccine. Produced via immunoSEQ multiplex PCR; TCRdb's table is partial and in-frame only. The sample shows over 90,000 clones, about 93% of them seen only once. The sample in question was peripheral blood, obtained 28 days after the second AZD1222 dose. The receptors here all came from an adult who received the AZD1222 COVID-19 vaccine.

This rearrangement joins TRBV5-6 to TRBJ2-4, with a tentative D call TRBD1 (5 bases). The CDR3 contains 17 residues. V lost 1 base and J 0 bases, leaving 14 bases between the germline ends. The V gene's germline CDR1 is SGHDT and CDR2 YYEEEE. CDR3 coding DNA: TGTGCCAGCAGCTTGAGGGGCCTTACACTAGCCAAAAACATTCAGTACTTC. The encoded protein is CASSLRGLTLAKNIQYF.

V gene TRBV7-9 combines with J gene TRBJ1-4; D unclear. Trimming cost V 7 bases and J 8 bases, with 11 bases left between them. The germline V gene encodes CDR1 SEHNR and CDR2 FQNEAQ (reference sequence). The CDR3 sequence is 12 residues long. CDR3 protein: CASNRDIEKLFF. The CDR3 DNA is TGTGCCAGCAACCGGGATATAGAAAAACTGTTTTTT.

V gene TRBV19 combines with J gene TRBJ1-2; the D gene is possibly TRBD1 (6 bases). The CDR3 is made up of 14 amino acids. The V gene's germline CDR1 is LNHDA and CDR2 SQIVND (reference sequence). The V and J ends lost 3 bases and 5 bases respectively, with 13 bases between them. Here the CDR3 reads CASSILGAGYGYTF. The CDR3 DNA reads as TGTGCCAGTAGTATCCTGGGGGCAGGGTATGGCTACACCTTC.

Here the CDR3 reads CASSQQYQSYGYTF. DNA of the CDR3: TGTGCCAGCAGCCAACAATATCAGAGCTATGGCTACACCTTC. The chain links TRBV3-1 (or the pseudogene TRBV3-2) to TRBJ1-2; unclear D gene. Germline lookup yields CDR1 LGHDT and CDR2 YNNKEL (reference sequence). V gave up 2 bases and J gave up 4 bases, with 11 bases separating them. The CDR3 loop spans 14 amino acids.

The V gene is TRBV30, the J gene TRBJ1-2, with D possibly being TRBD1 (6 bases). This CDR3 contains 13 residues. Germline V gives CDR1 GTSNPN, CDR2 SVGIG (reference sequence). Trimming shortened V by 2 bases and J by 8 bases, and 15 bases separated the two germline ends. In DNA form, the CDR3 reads TGTGCCTGGAGTACAAACAGGGCTCTGGGCTACACCTTC. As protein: CAWSTNRALGYTF.

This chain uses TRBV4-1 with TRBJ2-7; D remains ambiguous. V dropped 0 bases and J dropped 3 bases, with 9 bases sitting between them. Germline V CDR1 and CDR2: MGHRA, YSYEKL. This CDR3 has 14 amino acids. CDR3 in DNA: TGCGCCAGCAGCCAAGATCAAGTTATCTACGAGCAGTACTTC. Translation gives CASSQDQVIYEQYF.

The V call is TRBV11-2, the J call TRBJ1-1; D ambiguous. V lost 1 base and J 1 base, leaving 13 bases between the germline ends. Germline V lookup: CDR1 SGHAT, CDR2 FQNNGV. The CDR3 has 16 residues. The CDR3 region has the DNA TGTGCCAGCAGCTTAGTCCCAGACATTAAGAACACTGAAGCTTTCTTT. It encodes CASSLVPDIKNTEAFF.

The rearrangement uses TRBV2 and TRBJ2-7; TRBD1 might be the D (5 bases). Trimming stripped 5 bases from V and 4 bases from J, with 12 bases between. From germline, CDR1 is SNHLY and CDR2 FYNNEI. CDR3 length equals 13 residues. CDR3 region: CASSLQVGYEQYF. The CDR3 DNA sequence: TGTGCCAGCAGTTTACAGGTGGGATACGAGCAGTACTTC.

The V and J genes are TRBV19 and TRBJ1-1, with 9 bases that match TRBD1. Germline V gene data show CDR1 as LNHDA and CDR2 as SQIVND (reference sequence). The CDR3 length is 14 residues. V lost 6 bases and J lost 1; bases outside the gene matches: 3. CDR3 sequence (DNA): TGTGCCAGTAGCCAACAGGGGGCGAACACTGAAGCTTTCTTT. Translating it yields CASSQQGANTEAFF.

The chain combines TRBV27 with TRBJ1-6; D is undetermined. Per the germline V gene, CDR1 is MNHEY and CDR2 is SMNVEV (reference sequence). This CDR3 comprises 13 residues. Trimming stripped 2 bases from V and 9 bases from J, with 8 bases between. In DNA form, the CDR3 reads TGTGCCAGCAGTTTAACCAGGCCTTCACCCCTCCACTTT. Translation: CASSLTRPSPLHF.

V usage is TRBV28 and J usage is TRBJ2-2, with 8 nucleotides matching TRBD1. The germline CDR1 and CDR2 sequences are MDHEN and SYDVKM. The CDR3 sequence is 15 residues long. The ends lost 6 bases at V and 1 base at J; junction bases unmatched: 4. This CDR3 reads CASSPGTGNTGELFF. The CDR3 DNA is TGTGCCAGCAGCCCCGGGACAGGGAACACCGGGGAGCTGTTTTTT.

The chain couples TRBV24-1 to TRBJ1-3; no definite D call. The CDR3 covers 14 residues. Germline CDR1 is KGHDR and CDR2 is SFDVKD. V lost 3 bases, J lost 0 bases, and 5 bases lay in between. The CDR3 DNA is TGTGCCACCAGTGATACCAGCTCTGGAAACACCATATATTTT. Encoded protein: CATSDTSSGNTIYF.

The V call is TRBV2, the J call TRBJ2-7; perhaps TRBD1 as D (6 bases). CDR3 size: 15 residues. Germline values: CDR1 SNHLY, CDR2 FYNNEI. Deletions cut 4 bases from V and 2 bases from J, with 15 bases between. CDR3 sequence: CASSVGDRRTYEQYF. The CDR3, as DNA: TGTGCCAGCAGTGTTGGAGACAGGAGGACCTACGAGCAGTACTTC.

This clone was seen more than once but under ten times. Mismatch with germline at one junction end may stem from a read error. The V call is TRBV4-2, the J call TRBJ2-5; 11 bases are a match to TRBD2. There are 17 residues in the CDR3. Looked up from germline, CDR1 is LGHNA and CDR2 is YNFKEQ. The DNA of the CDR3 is TGTGCCAGCAGCCCCCGGTCGGGACTAGCGGAAGAAGAGGCCCAGTACTTC. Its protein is CASSPRSGLAEEEAQYF.

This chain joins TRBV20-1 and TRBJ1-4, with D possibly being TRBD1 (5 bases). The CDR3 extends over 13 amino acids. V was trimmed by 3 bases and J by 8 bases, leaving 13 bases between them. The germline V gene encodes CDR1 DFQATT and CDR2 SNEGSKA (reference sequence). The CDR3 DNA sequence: TGCAGTGCTAGTGGGGGTTTAGGGGAAAAACTGTTTTTT. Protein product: CSASGGLGEKLFF.

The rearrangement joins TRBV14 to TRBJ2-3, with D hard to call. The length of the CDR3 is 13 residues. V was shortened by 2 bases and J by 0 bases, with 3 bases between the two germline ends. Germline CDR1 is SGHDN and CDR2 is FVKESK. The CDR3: CASSQLSTDTQYF. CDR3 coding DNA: TGTGCCAGCAGCCAACTCAGCACAGATACGCAGTATTTT.

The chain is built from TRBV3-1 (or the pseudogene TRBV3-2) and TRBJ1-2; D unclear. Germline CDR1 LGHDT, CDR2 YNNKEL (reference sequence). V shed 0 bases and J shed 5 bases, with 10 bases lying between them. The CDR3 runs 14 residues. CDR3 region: CASSQETDQYGYTF. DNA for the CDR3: TGTGCCAGCAGCCAAGAAACCGACCAGTATGGCTACACCTTC.

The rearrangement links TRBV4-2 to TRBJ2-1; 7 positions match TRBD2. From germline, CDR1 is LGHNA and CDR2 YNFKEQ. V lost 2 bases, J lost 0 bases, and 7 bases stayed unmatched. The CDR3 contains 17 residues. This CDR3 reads CASSQSGAGLSYNEQFF. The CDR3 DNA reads TGTGCCAGCAGCCAATCGGGAGCGGGGCTCTCCTACAATGAGCAGTTCTTC.

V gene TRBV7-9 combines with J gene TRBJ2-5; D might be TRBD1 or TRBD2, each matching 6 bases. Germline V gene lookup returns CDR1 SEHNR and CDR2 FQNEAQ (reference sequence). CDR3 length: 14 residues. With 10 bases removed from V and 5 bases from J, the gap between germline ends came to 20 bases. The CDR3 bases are TGTGCCATCCCCGGGGACACTGGGGGGGAGACCCAGTACTTC. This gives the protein CAIPGDTGGETQYF.

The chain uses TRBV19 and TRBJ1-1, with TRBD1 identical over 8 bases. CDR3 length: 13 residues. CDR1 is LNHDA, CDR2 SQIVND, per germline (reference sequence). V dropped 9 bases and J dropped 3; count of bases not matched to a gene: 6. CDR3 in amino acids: CASGQGWDTEAFF. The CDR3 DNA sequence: TGTGCCAGCGGACAGGGATGGGACACTGAAGCTTTCTTT. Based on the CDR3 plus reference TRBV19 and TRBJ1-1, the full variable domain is DGGITQSPKYLFRKEGQNVTLSCEQNLNHDAMYWYRQDPGQGLRLIYYSQIVNDFQKGDIAEGYSVSREKKESFPLTVTSAQKNPTAFYLCASGQGWDTEAFFGQGTRLTVV.

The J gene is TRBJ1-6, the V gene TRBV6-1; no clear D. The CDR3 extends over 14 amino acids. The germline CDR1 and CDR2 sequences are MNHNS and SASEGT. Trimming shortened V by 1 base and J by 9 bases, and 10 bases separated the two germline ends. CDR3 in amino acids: CASSEVNTISPLHF. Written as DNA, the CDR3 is TGTGCCAGCAGTGAAGTTAACACGATTTCACCCCTCCACTTT.

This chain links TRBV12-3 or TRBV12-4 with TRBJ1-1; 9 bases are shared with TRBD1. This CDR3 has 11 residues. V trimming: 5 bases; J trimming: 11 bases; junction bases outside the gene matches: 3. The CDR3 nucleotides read TGTGCCAGCAGTAGACAGGGGGGGGCTTTCTTT. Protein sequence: CASSRQGGAFF.

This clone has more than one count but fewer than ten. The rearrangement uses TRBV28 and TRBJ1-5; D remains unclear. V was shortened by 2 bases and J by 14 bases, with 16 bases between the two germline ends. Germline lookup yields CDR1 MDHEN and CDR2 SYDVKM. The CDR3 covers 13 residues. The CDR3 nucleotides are TGTGCCAGCAGTTTAGGGGTCAATCAGCCGAAGCATTTT. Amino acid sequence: CASSLGVNQPKHF. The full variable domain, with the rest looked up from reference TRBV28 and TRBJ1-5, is DVKVTQSSRYLVKRTGEKVFLECVQDMDHENMFWYRQDPGLGLRLIYFSYDVKMKEKGDIPEGYSVSREKKERFSLILESASTNQTSMYLCASSLGVNQPKHFGDGTRLSIL.

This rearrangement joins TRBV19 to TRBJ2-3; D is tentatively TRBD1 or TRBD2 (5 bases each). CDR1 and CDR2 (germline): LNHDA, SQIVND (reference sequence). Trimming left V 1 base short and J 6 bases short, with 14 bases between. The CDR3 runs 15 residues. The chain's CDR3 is CASSIVEGFGDTQYF. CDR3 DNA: TGTGCCAGTAGTATAGTTGAGGGGTTTGGCGATACGCAGTATTTT. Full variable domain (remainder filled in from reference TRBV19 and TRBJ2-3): DGGITQSPKYLFRKEGQNVTLSCEQNLNHDAMYWYRQDPGQGLRLIYYSQIVNDFQKGDIAEGYSVSREKKESFPLTVTSAQKNPTAFYLCASSIVEGFGDTQYFGPGTRLTVL.

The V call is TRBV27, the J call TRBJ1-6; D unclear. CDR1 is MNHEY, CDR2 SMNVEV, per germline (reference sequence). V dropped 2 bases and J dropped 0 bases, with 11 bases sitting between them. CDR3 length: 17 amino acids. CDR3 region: CASSLPKHSSYNSPLHF. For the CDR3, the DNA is TGTGCCAGCAGTTTACCCAAACACAGCTCCTATAATTCACCCCTCCACTTT.

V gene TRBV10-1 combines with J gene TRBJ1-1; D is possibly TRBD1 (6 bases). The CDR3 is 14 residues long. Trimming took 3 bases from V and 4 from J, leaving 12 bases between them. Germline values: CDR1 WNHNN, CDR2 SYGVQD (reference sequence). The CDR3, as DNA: TGCGCCAGCAGTGAAGCGGACAGATCCACTGAAGCTTTCTTT. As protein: CASSEADRSTEAFF.